These 13 T cell receptor beta chains share one sample of origin, sequenced in a study of blood T cell repertoires in COVID-19. Profiled with immunoSEQ multiplex PCR; TCRdb holds only in-frame clones, not every one. The table includes a few hundred thousand clones, roughly 90% detected once. The sample taken for sequencing was PBMCs or T cells enriched from blood (not recorded which). The receptor set was obtained from a young woman who had recovered from COVID-19.

This chain links TRBV2 with TRBJ2-7; 10 bases line up with TRBD1. The V segment lost 6 bases and the J segment 4 bases; nucleotides outside the gene matches: 6. The CDR3 runs 14 residues. Germline V gene sequence: CDR1 SNHLY, CDR2 FYNNEI. CDR3: CASRETGGLYEQYF. As DNA, the CDR3 is TGTGCCAGCAGAGAGACAGGGGGCCTGTACGAGCAGTACTTC.

This clone was seen only a few times. The chain links TRBV29-1 to TRBJ1-2; 10 bases agree with TRBD1. Germline assignment: CDR1 SQVTM and CDR2 ANQGSEA. Trimming at V came to 7 bases and at J to 4 bases, leaving 9 bases not matched to a gene. The CDR3 totals 14 residues. The CDR3 region has the DNA TGCAGCGCGGTCAGACGGGACAGGGGCTATGGCTACACCTTC. Translated: CSAVRRDRGYGYTF.

V is TRBV5-5 and J is TRBJ1-1; D might be TRBD1 (5 bases). CDR1 and CDR2 (germline): SGHKS, YYEKEE (reference sequence). The CDR3 is made up of 12 amino acids. V was clipped by 6 bases and J by 4 bases, with 10 bases between them. The CDR3 DNA follows: TGTGCCAGCACCACAACAGGCACTGAAGCTTTCTTT. It translates to CASTTTGTEAFF.

This chain uses TRBV18 with TRBJ1-5; 9 bases map to TRBD1. Germline assignment: CDR1 KGHSH and CDR2 LQKENI. The CDR3 is made up of 15 amino acids. The junction had 6 bases not matched to a gene; V was cut back by 4 bases and J by 5 bases. The CDR3 region is CASSLTTGGDQPQHF. For the CDR3, the DNA is TGTGCCAGCTCACTTACAACAGGGGGCGATCAGCCCCAGCATTTT.

This chain uses TRBV12-3 or TRBV12-4 with TRBJ1-1; D call uncertain. This CDR3 contains 13 residues. Trimming cost V 6 bases and J 0 bases, with 8 bases left between them. In DNA form, the CDR3 reads TGTGCCAGCAGCCCGACACTGAACACTGAAGCTTTCTTT. It translates to CASSPTLNTEAFF.

This chain links TRBV5-1 with TRBJ2-2; 11 bases fit TRBD1. V was clipped by 3 bases and J by 10 bases; unmatched bases: 8. The CDR3 contains 15 residues. Germline V gene data show CDR1 as SGHRS and CDR2 as YFSETQ. The CDR3 region has the DNA TGCGCCAGCAGCTCCCCCGGGACAGGGGGAGAGGAGCTGTTTTTT. Protein sequence: CASSSPGTGGEELFF. The full variable domain, rest sourced from reference TRBV5-1 and TRBJ2-2, is KAGVTQTPRYLIKTRGQQVTLSCSPISGHRSVSWYQQTPGQGLQFLFEYFSETQRNKGNFPGRFSGRQFSNSRSEMNVSTLELGDSALYLCASSSPGTGGEELFFGEGSRLTVL.

The chain links TRBV5-6 to TRBJ1-1, with 8 nucleotides matching TRBD1. Germline V gene data show CDR1 as SGHDT and CDR2 as YYEEEE. The CDR3 contains 15 residues. The V segment lost 4 bases and the J segment 1 base; nucleotides outside the gene matches: 6. The CDR3 reads CASSMTGARNTEAFF. CDR3 DNA: TGTGCCAGCAGCATGACAGGGGCTAGGAACACTGAAGCTTTCTTT.

The chain joins TRBV28 to TRBJ1-2; D remains ambiguous. Trimming removed 8 bases at V and 4 bases at J, with 20 bases between. This CDR3 spans 15 amino acids. Germline-derived CDR1 and CDR2 are MDHEN and SYDVKM. The CDR3 nucleotides are TGTGCCAGCTGTGAAGGGAAAGCGGGGATCTATGGCTACACCTTC. Translated, it gives CASCEGKAGIYGYTF.

A single count supports this clone. The rearrangement uses TRBV15 and TRBJ1-5, with a weak D call TRBD1 (6 bases). Between the trimmed V and J ends, which lost 3 bases and 3 bases, there was a span of 15 bases. CDR3 length: 16 residues. Germline lookup yields CDR1 LNHNV and CDR2 YYDKDF (reference sequence). The CDR3 nucleotides read TGTGCCACCAGCAGCCAGGGGAGCGGCCACAATCAGCCCCAGCATTTT. Amino acids: CATSSQGSGHNQPQHF. The full variable domain, rest sourced from reference TRBV15 and TRBJ1-5, is DAMVIQNPRYQVTQFGKPVTLSCSQTLNHNVMYWYQQKSSQAPKLLFHYYDKDFNNEADTPDNFQSRRPNTSFCFLDIRSPGLGDTAMYLCATSSQGSGHNQPQHFGDGTRLSIL.

This clone has only a few counts. V is TRBV7-8 and J is TRBJ2-1, with TRBD2 matching over 8 bases. This CDR3 contains 15 residues. CDR1 and CDR2 from the germline V gene are SGHVS and FQNEAQ. With 5 bases clipped from V and 0 bases from J, the junction kept 3 bases outside the gene matches. CDR3: CASSPGGISYNEQFF. The CDR3 bases are TGTGCCAGCAGCCCGGGGGGGATCTCCTACAATGAGCAGTTCTTC.

The genes are TRBV7-9 and TRBJ2-1; possibly TRBD2 for D (7 bases). Germline V CDR1 and CDR2: SEHNR, FQNEAQ (reference sequence). The V end was cut by 5 bases, the J end by 6 bases, with 14 bases between. The CDR3 has 14 amino acids. The CDR3 region is CASSDRGASNEQFF. CDR3 DNA: TGTGCCAGCAGCGACCGGGGGGCCAGCAATGAGCAGTTCTTC.

The genes are TRBV11-2 and TRBJ2-7; unclear D gene. Germline values: CDR1 SGHAT, CDR2 FQNNGV. The CDR3 runs to 16 residues. The germline V and J ends were trimmed by 2 bases and 0 bases, with 14 bases remaining between them. In DNA, the CDR3 is TGTGCCAGCAGCTTATCCCGCGGTGAGAGCTCCTACGAGCAGTACTTC. It encodes CASSLSRGESSYEQYF.

V gene TRBV5-1 combines with J gene TRBJ2-5, with a possible D match to TRBD2 (6 bases). Looked up from germline, CDR1 is SGHRS and CDR2 is YFSETQ. The CDR3 spans 14 residues. Trimming took 0 bases from V and 5 from J, leaving 11 bases between them. The CDR3 protein is CASSLDPSEETQYF. CDR3 in DNA: TGCGCCAGCAGCTTGGATCCTAGCGAGGAGACCCAGTACTTC.